This TCR beta chain was observed in a study of T cells after yellow fever vaccination. Study-level findings and limits: A large majority of primary-vaccination clones showed up again after the booster (around 95% CD4, 75% to 90% CD8).

Via MiXCR, TCRdb re-called the 5' RACE reads, giving one row per CDR3 protein. The sample holds a few hundred thousand distinct CDR3 sequences, about 4% seen once. The CDR3 contains 13 residues. Germline loops: CDR1 LGHDT, CDR2 YNNKEL (reference sequence). V was pared by 0 bases and J by 9 bases, with 10 bases between. A note on this clonotype: Its antigen is not known.

The source was PBMCs, collected 5 days after the yellow fever booster vaccination. This sequence joins TRBV3-1 and TRBJ2-3; TRBD1 might be the D (5 bases). The receptor's source is a man aged 18 to 30 who received the YFV17D yellow fever vaccine. The CDR3 reads CASSQDRVVTQYF. CDR3 nucleotide sequence: TGTGCCAGCAGCCAAGACAGGGTCGTGACGCAGTATTTT.